One sample yielded the 17 T cell receptor beta chains listed below, sequenced in a study of T cell responses to AZD1222 COVID-19 vaccine. Sequencing used immunoSEQ multiplex PCR; TCRdb keeps in-frame clones, though not all of them. The sample yields about 180,000 clones, approximately 90% seen once. This sample comprised peripheral blood, obtained 28 days after the second AZD1222 dose. These receptors all stem from an adult who received the AZD1222 COVID-19 vaccine.

This CDR3 reads CSVGNLAGGPLGNIQYF. For the CDR3, the DNA is TGCAGCGTTGGGAACCTAGCGGGAGGGCCACTGGGGAACATTCAGTACTTC. The J gene is TRBJ2-4, the V gene TRBV29-1, with TRBD2 matching over 12 bases. The CDR3 consists of 17 residues. The ends lost 4 bases at V and 7 bases at J; junction bases unmatched: 14. From germline, CDR1 is SQVTM and CDR2 ANQGSEA.

V and J are TRBV7-9 and TRBJ2-1; weak D call: TRBD1 (6 bases). The CDR3 loop spans 12 amino acids. In germline, CDR1 is SEHNR, CDR2 FQNEAQ (reference sequence). The ends were cut back, 4 bases at V and 7 bases at J, with 8 bases in the middle. The CDR3 is CASSSQGNEQFF. In DNA form, the CDR3 reads TGTGCCAGCAGCTCCCAGGGGAATGAGCAGTTCTTC. The full variable domain, rest sourced from reference TRBV7-9 and TRBJ2-1, is DTGVSQNPRHKITKRGQNVTFRCDPISEHNRLYWYRQTLGQGPEFLTYFQNEAQLEKSRLLSDRFSAERPKGSFSTLEIQRTEQGDSAMYLCASSSQGNEQFFGPGTRLTVL.

In its sample, this clone is medium-sized. The V and J genes are TRBV7-3 and TRBJ2-2; 7 bases align to TRBD1. CDR3 size: 17 residues. From germline, CDR1 is SGHTA and CDR2 FQGTGA. Germline trimming cut 5 bases from V and 3 bases from J; bases unmatched to any gene: 12. For the CDR3, the DNA is TGTGCCAGCAGCCCGCGATCAACAGGGGACGACACCGGGGAGCTGTTTTTT. Its translation is CASSPRSTGDDTGELFF.

This chain connects TRBV6-2 or TRBV6-3 to TRBJ2-5, with TRBD2 matching 14 bases. Germline values: CDR1 MNHEY, CDR2 SVGEGT. The V and J ends lost 6 bases and 2 bases, in that order; junction bases with no gene match: 8. This CDR3 is built from 17 residues. The CDR3, as DNA: TGTGCCAGCAGCCAGGGACTAGCGGGAGTAAGTCAAGAGACCCAGTACTTC. It translates to CASSQGLAGVSQETQYF.

This clone turned up a few times. The chain couples TRBV28 to TRBJ1-5, with D possibly TRBD1 on 6 matching bases. Germline V CDR1 and CDR2: MDHEN, SYDVKM. The V end was cut by 6 bases, the J end by 5 bases, with 20 bases between. The CDR3 sequence is 16 residues long. As DNA, the CDR3 is TGTGCCAGCAGCGGGGGGATGATGGGGGCCGATCAGCCCCAGCATTTT. Translation gives CASSGGMMGADQPQHF.

Details on this clone: The same CDR3 can be traced to other DNA sequences in this sample. The chain couples TRBV9 to TRBJ2-1, with a weak D call TRBD1 (5 bases). Germline CDR1 reads SGDLS; CDR2 reads YYNGEE. V was clipped by 0 bases and J by 8 bases, with 9 bases between them. There are 13 residues in the CDR3. CDR3 sequence (DNA): TGTGCCAGCAGCGTAGAGTTAGGGGATGAGCAGTTCTTC. As protein: CASSVELGDEQFF.

The rearrangement uses TRBV14 and TRBJ1-1, with 7 bases that match TRBD1. CDR1 SGHDN and CDR2 FVKESK come from the germline V gene. CDR3 length: 13 residues. The trim removed 6 bases at V and 5 bases at J, leaving 6 bases unmatched. CDR3 region: CASSQGGWTEAFF. In nucleotides, the CDR3 is TGTGCCAGCAGTCAGGGGGGTTGGACTGAAGCTTTCTTT.

The rearrangement uses TRBV6-4 and TRBJ1-1; a possible D gene is TRBD1 (5 bases). The CDR3 is 13 amino acids. Trimming removed 2 bases at V and 8 bases at J, with 12 bases between. The germline gives CDR1 MRHNA, CDR2 SNTAGT. Written as DNA, the CDR3 is TGTGCCAGCAGTGACACTTGGGGGACCGAAGCTTTCTTT. It is translated as CASSDTWGTEAFF.

The genes are TRBV5-4 and TRBJ2-1; 9 bases match TRBD2. After removal of 0 bases from V and 0 bases from J, the junction contained 7 bases not matched to a gene. The CDR3 loop spans 18 amino acids. Germline lookup yields CDR1 SGHNT and CDR2 YYREEE (reference sequence). The CDR3 here is CASSLGSSGIGSYNEQFF. The CDR3 DNA sequence: TGTGCCAGCAGCTTGGGTTCTAGCGGGATTGGCTCCTACAATGAGCAGTTCTTC.

CDR3 in DNA: TGTGCCAGCAGAAAACTCACTTTGAATGAGCAGTTCTTC. Encoded protein: CASRKLTLNEQFF. The rearrangement links TRBV28 to TRBJ2-1; D call uncertain. This CDR3 comprises 13 residues. CDR1 MDHEN and CDR2 SYDVKM come from the germline V gene. Trimming shortened V by 6 bases and J by 7 bases, and 13 bases separated the two germline ends.

The chain has TRBV28 and TRBJ1-2; D remains ambiguous. Germline V CDR1 and CDR2: MDHEN, SYDVKM. The CDR3 is 12 amino acids. The CDR3: CASQLPNYGYTF. CDR3 nucleotides: TGTGCTAGCCAGCTACCGAACTATGGCTACACCTTC.

The CDR3 sequence is CASTELGLKNTEAFF. The CDR3 DNA reads as TGTGCCAGTACCGAATTGGGACTCAAGAACACTGAAGCTTTCTTT. The rearrangement uses TRBV19 and TRBJ1-1; D possibly corresponds to TRBD1 (5 bases). Trimming took 7 bases from V and 1 from J, leaving 16 bases between them. The CDR3 totals 15 residues. The germline CDR1 and CDR2 sequences are LNHDA and SQIVND (reference sequence).

V and J are TRBV9 and TRBJ1-1; TRBD1 aligns across 10 bases. The germline gives CDR1 SGDLS, CDR2 YYNGEE. There are 14 residues in the CDR3. V gave up 4 bases and J gave up 6 bases; unmatched junction bases: 6. CDR3 bases: TGTGCCAGCAGCCCGCTCGGACAGGGGGCTGAAGCTTTCTTT. As protein: CASSPLGQGAEAFF.

The gene calls are TRBV28 and TRBJ2-7; D gene ambiguous. The V gene lost 6 bases and the J gene lost 2 bases, with 17 bases spanning the gap. This CDR3 spans 15 amino acids. Germline V gives CDR1 MDHEN, CDR2 SYDVKM. The CDR3 protein is CASSPRRPVPYEQYF. In DNA form, the CDR3 reads TGTGCCAGCAGCCCTCGTCGGCCAGTTCCCTACGAGCAGTACTTC.

This rearrangement joins TRBV7-9 to TRBJ2-7; D might be TRBD1 (6 bases). The germline V gene has CDR1 SEHNR and CDR2 FQNEAQ (reference sequence). The V end was cut by 5 bases, the J end by 3 bases, with 14 bases between. The CDR3 extends over 14 amino acids. Here the CDR3 DNA reads TGTGCCAGCAGCCCCACAGGGTTAGACTACGAGCAGTACTTC. As protein: CASSPTGLDYEQYF. Full variable domain (remainder filled in from reference TRBV7-9 and TRBJ2-7): DTGVSQNPRHKITKRGQNVTFRCDPISEHNRLYWYRQTLGQGPEFLTYFQNEAQLEKSRLLSDRFSAERPKGSFSTLEIQRTEQGDSAMYLCASSPTGLDYEQYFGPGTRLTVT.

The chain links TRBV28 to TRBJ2-7; D may be TRBD1 (5 bases). V dropped 5 bases and J dropped 6 bases, with 11 bases sitting between them. Germline V CDR1 and CDR2: MDHEN, SYDVKM. The CDR3 totals 12 residues. CDR3 sequence: CASSMDKAEQYF. The DNA of the CDR3 is TGTGCCAGCAGTATGGACAAGGCCGAGCAGTACTTC.

The chain employs TRBV11-3 and TRBJ1-1, with no clear D. Per the germline V gene, CDR1 is SGHNT and CDR2 is YENEEA. There are 12 residues in the CDR3. Trimming shortened V by 4 bases and J by 4 bases, and 7 bases separated the two germline ends. The CDR3 DNA follows: TGTGCCAGCAGCTCCCCAGGCACTGAAGCTTTCTTT. Its protein product is CASSSPGTEAFF.